The 6 T cell receptor beta chains below were found in one sample sequenced in a study of read filtering for tumor transcriptome and immune sequencing. This library used roughly 430 ng RNA and molecular barcoded adaptors spanning alpha/delta and beta/gamma chains. TCRdb independently ran MiXCR on the reads; one entry per CDR3 protein. The profile shows roughly 25,000 distinct CDR3 sequences, 13% to 15% of them singletons. Sequencing input: a population of CD138-negative cells sorted from bone marrow. Every receptor here comes from a donor aged 40 or over with multiple myeloma.

For this clonotype: A single base is all that separates this from a far larger clone, so a read error is likely. The J gene is TRBJ2-6, the V gene TRBV4-2; D is possibly TRBD2 (6 bases). The V gene's germline CDR1 is LGHNA and CDR2 YNFKEQ. This CDR3 is 18 amino acids long. Trimming took 6 bases from V and 0 from J, leaving 18 bases between them. The CDR3 loop reads CASSRRLGINSGANVLTF. The CDR3 region has the DNA TGTGCCAGCAGTCGAAGACTAGGTATTAACTCTGGGGCCAACGTCCTGACTTTC.

This clonotype was seen repeatedly, ten times or more. The rearrangement joins TRBV5-1 to TRBJ2-7; a possible D gene is TRBD1 (6 bases). CDR3 length equals 14 residues. Germline CDR1 is SGHRS and CDR2 is YFSETQ. V dropped 0 bases and J dropped 0 bases, with 7 bases sitting between them. CDR3 sequence (DNA): TGCGCCAGCAGCTTGGGACAGGCCTCCTACGAGCAGTACTTC. Its translation: CASSLGQASYEQYF.

This clonotype was counted ten times or more. The chain combines TRBV7-3 with TRBJ2-2; D gene unclear. Trimming left V 3 bases short and J 6 bases short, with 5 bases between. The CDR3 has 12 amino acids. The V gene's germline CDR1 is SGHTA and CDR2 FQGTGA. In DNA form, the CDR3 reads TGTGCCAGCAGCTTGGCAGCCGGGGAGCTGTTTTTT. Translation: CASSLAAGELFF.

This clonotype was counted only a few times. This may come from a read error, since a much larger clone is one base off. V is TRBV5-1 and J is TRBJ2-3; tentative D call: TRBD2 (6 bases). V lost 4 bases to trimming and J lost 4 bases, with 19 bases between them. The CDR3 is made up of 16 amino acids. Germline V gives CDR1 SGHRS, CDR2 YFSETQ. CDR3 protein: CASSASHGSSADTQYF. The CDR3 DNA reads as TGCGCCAGCAGCGCCTCACACGGGAGTAGCGCAGATACGCAGTATTTT.

This clonotype was detected many times. The J gene is TRBJ1-1, the V gene TRBV19; no firm D call. Deletions cut 7 bases from V and 5 bases from J, with 17 bases between. The CDR3 has 14 residues. CDR1 and CDR2 (germline): LNHDA, SQIVND (reference sequence). The CDR3 coding sequence is TGTGCCAGTACCTCGACCCCGAGAGGGACTGAAGCTTTCTTT. This gives the protein CASTSTPRGTEAFF.

This clonotype was detected many times. The genes are TRBV7-2 and TRBJ2-2; D may be TRBD1 (5 bases). Germline CDR1 and CDR2: SGHTA and FQGNSA. Trimming stripped 5 bases from V and 1 base from J, with 11 bases between. CDR3 length: 15 residues. CDR3 in DNA: TGTGCCAGCAGCCAAACAACAGGGAACACCGGGGAGCTGTTTTTT. Amino acids: CASSQTTGNTGELFF.